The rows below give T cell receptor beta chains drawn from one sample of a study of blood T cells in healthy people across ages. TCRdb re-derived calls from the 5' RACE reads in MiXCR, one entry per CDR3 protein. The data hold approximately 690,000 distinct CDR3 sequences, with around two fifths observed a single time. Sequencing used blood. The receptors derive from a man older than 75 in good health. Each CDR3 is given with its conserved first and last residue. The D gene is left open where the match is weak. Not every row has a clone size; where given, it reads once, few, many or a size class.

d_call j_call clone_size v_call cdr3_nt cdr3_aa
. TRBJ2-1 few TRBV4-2 TGTGCCAGCAGCCAAGTTTCGGGGGACCACAATGAGCAGTTCTTC CASSQVSGDHNEQFF
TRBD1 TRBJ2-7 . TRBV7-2 TGTGCCAGCAGCTTAGGCAGGGACAGGGGAAATGGCTACGAGCAGTACTTC CASSLGRDRGNGYEQYF
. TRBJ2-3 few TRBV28 TGTGCCAGCCAGAGGGACACCTCCTTAGATACGCAGTATTTT CASQRDTSLDTQYF
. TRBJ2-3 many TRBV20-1 TGCAGTACCGCCGGGGGTGCAGATACGCAGTATTTT CSTAGGADTQYF
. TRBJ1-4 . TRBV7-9 TGTGCCAGCAGCCCTGGGGGGGCTAATGAAAAACTGTTTTTT CASSPGGANEKLFF
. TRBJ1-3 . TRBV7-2 TGTGCCAGCAAGGCCTTCGTGGGAACTGGAAACACCATATATTTT CASKAFVGTGNTIYF
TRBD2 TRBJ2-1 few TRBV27 TGTGCCAGCAGTCCCCGGTGGACTAGCGGGAGTGATGAGCAGTTCTTC CASSPRWTSGSDEQFF
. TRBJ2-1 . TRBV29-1 TGCAGCGTTGACACTGGGCCCCCCATCAATGAGCAGTTCTTC CSVDTGPPINEQFF
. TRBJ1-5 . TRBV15 TGTGCCACCAGCAGAGATCAAAAGGGGAGTCAGCCCCAGCATTTT CATSRDQKGSQPQHF
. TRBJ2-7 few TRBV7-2 TGTGCCAGCAGCTTAGGGTCAGGGGAGATCTACGAGCAGTACTTC CASSLGSGEIYEQYF
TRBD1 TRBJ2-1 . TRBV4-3 TGCGCCAGCAGCCGTCTTTTTATGGGACAGGAGTCCTACAATGAGCAGTTCTTC CASSRLFMGQESYNEQFF
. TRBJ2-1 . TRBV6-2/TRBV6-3 TGTGCCAGCAGTGACGCCAGGGTCCATGAGCAGTTCTTC CASSDARVHEQFF
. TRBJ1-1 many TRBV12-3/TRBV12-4 TGTGCCAGCAGCCGACAAGGGGTGACTGAAGCTTTCTTT CASSRQGVTEAFF
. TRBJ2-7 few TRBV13 TGTGCCAGCAGCTTAGCCCCCTACAAAACCTCCTACGAGCAGTACTTC CASSLAPYKTSYEQYF
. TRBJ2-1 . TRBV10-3 TGTGCCATCAGTGAGCGGGGGGCCCGCCTAAACAATGAGCAGTTCTTC CAISERGARLNNEQFF
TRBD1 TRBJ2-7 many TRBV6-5 TGTGCCAGCAGTCCAGACAGGGCTTACGAGCAGTACTTC CASSPDRAYEQYF
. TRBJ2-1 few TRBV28 TGTGCCAGTACTACCCAGAATGAGCAGTTCTTC CASTTQNEQFF
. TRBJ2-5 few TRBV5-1 TGCGCCAGCAGCTCCCGGGGCGGGAACCAAGAGACCCAGTACTTC CASSSRGGNQETQYF
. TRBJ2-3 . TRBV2 TGTGCCAGCAGTGGCTACGCGTCCAGCACAGATACGCAGTATTTT CASSGYASSTDTQYF
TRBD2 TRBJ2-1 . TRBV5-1 TGCGCCAGCAGCTGGACCGGGACTAGCACCTACAATGAGCAGTTCTTC CASSWTGTSTYNEQFF
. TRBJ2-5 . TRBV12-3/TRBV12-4 TGTGCCAGCACTAGACTAGGGGGGAAGGAAGAGACCCAGTACTTC CASTRLGGKEETQYF
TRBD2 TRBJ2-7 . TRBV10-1 TGCGCCAGCAGTGAGTCGCGGGGGGGTTACGAGCAGTACTTC CASSESRGGYEQYF
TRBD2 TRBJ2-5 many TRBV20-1 TGCAGTGCGTGGACTAGCGCAGAGACCCAGTACTTC CSAWTSAETQYF
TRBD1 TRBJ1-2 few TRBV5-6 TGTGCCAGCAGCCCGACAGGGCGGGATGGCTACACCTTC CASSPTGRDGYTF
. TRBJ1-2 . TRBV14 TGTGCCAGCAGCCCCGGGGTTGGTAGCTATAGCTACACCTTC CASSPGVGSYSYTF
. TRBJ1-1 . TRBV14 TGTGCCAGCAGCCAAGTGGGGGGGGGCATTCTGAACACTGAAGCTTTCTTT CASSQVGGGILNTEAFF